One TCR beta chain is described in this entry. Method: immunoSEQ multiplex PCR; TCRdb's copy keeps in-frame clones and lacks some. Of roughly 590,000 clones in the sample, around 95% were seen once. V lost 8 bases, J lost 4 bases, and 8 bases stayed unmatched. Germline V gene data show CDR1 as LGHNA and CDR2 as YNFKEQ. CDR3 length: 15 amino acids. The data belong to a study of shared clonotypes between healthy human individuals. Positive CCR7 selection of CD45RO-negative cells yielded the naive CD8 cells, and terminally differentiated effector memory CD45RA+ cells were excluded. The TCR originated in a woman aged 25 to 45 in good health. Sequenced sample: naive CD8+ T cells sorted from blood. The chain links TRBV4-2 to TRBJ1-3, with 10 nucleotides matching TRBD1. This CDR3 reads CASAPGQGKGNTIYF. CDR3 nucleotide sequence: TGTGCCAGCGCGCCGGGACAGGGGAAGGGAAACACCATATATTTT.